The 15 T cell receptor beta chains listed next were all sequenced from one sample in a study of blood T cell repertoires in COVID-19. Generated by immunoSEQ multiplex PCR, the TCRdb table keeps only in-frame clones and is missing some. The data hold over 250,000 clones, with around 90% observed a single time. The material sequenced was peripheral blood. The origin of the receptors is a woman aged 25 to 39 with acute or convalescent COVID-19.

The J gene is TRBJ2-7, the V gene TRBV7-2; 10 nucleotides match TRBD2. V shed 4 bases, J shed 7 bases, and the junction held 10 bases outside the gene matches. The CDR3 has 15 residues. Germline lookup yields CDR1 SGHTA and CDR2 FQGNSA. CDR3 residues: CASSSSSGRASEQYF. In DNA, the CDR3 is TGTGCCAGCAGCTCCTCCAGCGGGAGGGCGAGTGAGCAGTACTTC.

The rearrangement joins TRBV4-3 to TRBJ2-7; the D gene is possibly TRBD2 (5 bases). Per germline, CDR1 LGHNA and CDR2 YSLEER. V was cut by 1 base and J by 3 bases, with 10 bases left in between. There are 14 residues in the CDR3. The CDR3 reads CASSQGVASYEQYF. The CDR3 coding sequence is TGCGCCAGCAGCCAAGGGGTAGCGAGCTACGAGCAGTACTTC.

This clone occurred once. The genes are TRBV5-6 and TRBJ2-7, with 7 bases that match TRBD1. Per germline, CDR1 SGHDT and CDR2 YYEEEE. The CDR3 runs to 14 residues. V shed 6 bases and J 2 bases; nucleotides not matched to a gene: 8. Here the CDR3 DNA reads TGTGCCAGCACCATGACAGGGACCCCCTACGAGCAGTACTTC. Translating gives CASTMTGTPYEQYF.

The chain combines TRBV9 with TRBJ2-2; 11 bases fit TRBD2. The length of the CDR3 is 16 residues. V was pared by 0 bases and J by 4 bases, with 2 bases of the junction left unmatched. Germline V lookup: CDR1 SGDLS, CDR2 YYNGEE. Written as DNA, the CDR3 is TGTGCCAGCAGCGTAGATAGCGGGAGGGCCACCGGGGAGCTGTTTTTT. Translated, it gives CASSVDSGRATGELFF.

The chain couples TRBV7-9 to TRBJ2-1, with 9 bases matching TRBD2. The V gene's germline CDR1 is SEHNR and CDR2 FQNEAQ (reference sequence). The CDR3 consists of 14 residues. V lost 5 bases to trimming and J lost 9 bases; unmatched junction nucleotides: 8. CDR3 coding DNA: TGTGCCAGCAGCGCACCGGGACTAGCTTCTGAGCAGTTCTTC. Translated, it gives CASSAPGLASEQFF.

The rearrangement joins TRBV7-9 to TRBJ2-7, with a possible D match to TRBD2 (5 bases). The germline V and J ends were trimmed by 5 bases and 4 bases, with 9 bases remaining between them. The length of the CDR3 is 12 residues. Germline CDR1 is SEHNR and CDR2 is FQNEAQ (reference sequence). The CDR3: CASSQPGYEQYF. DNA of the CDR3: TGTGCCAGCAGCCAGCCGGGGTACGAGCAGTACTTC.

The rearrangement joins TRBV19 to TRBJ2-3; D uncertain. Trimming removed 3 bases from V and 0 bases from J, with 16 bases in between. Germline assignment: CDR1 LNHDA and CDR2 SQIVND (reference sequence). The CDR3 spans 17 residues. The CDR3 is CASSIRATPTSTDTQYF. The CDR3 nucleotides are TGTGCCAGTAGTATCAGAGCGACCCCAACTAGCACAGATACGCAGTATTTT.

The chain carries TRBV29-1 and TRBJ2-3, with D perhaps TRBD2 (6 bases). The CDR3 contains 13 residues. From germline, CDR1 is SQVTM and CDR2 ANQGSEA. The germline V and J ends were trimmed by 8 bases and 1 base, with 13 bases remaining between them. The CDR3 DNA reads as TGCAGCTTCAGGCCGGGGGGCACAGATACGCAGTATTTT. It translates to CSFRPGGTDTQYF.

There are a few counts of this clone. The chain combines TRBV9 with TRBJ1-4; no definite D call. This CDR3 is built from 13 residues. Germline V gene data show CDR1 as SGDLS and CDR2 as YYNGEE. Trimming took 7 bases from V and 6 from J, leaving 13 bases between them. The CDR3: CASGGSKDEKLFF. The CDR3 nucleotides are TGTGCCAGCGGAGGGTCTAAGGATGAAAAACTGTTTTTT.

The chain carries TRBV24-1 and TRBJ2-3; 7 bases are a match to TRBD1. After removal of 4 bases from V and 1 base from J, the junction contained 10 bases not matched to a gene. The V gene's germline CDR1 is KGHDR and CDR2 SFDVKD. The CDR3 totals 17 residues. CDR3 nucleotides: TGTGCCACCAGTGACACGATACAGGGGTTCGGCACAGATACGCAGTATTTT. It translates to CATSDTIQGFGTDTQYF.

The V and J genes are TRBV19 and TRBJ2-1; possibly TRBD2 for D (6 bases). Trimming cost V 3 bases and J 8 bases, with 20 bases left between them. The V gene's germline CDR1 is LNHDA and CDR2 SQIVND (reference sequence). There are 16 residues in the CDR3. The CDR3 DNA follows: TGTGCCAGTAGTATGATTGTACGGCGGGAACGGGATGAGCAGTTCTTC. Its protein product is CASSMIVRRERDEQFF.

This chain links TRBV4-3 with TRBJ2-3; TRBD2 matches 8 bases. The germline gives CDR1 LGHNA, CDR2 YSLEER. The ends lost 2 bases at V and 2 bases at J; junction bases unmatched: 6. The CDR3 spans 16 residues. For the CDR3, the DNA is TGCGCCAGCAGCCAATCGGGGGGGGGAGTCACAGATACGCAGTATTTT. This encodes CASSQSGGGVTDTQYF.

J is TRBJ2-6 and V is TRBV7-2; 10 positions match TRBD1. J gave up 4 bases and V 5 bases, and 2 bases lay outside the gene matches. Germline CDR1 and CDR2: SGHTA and FQGNSA. The CDR3 spans 15 residues. The CDR3 sequence: CASSGTGAGANVLTF. DNA of the CDR3: TGTGCCAGCAGCGGGACAGGGGCCGGGGCCAACGTCCTGACTTTC.

V is TRBV3-1 (or the pseudogene TRBV3-2) and J is TRBJ1-2; TRBD1 matches 9 bases. Trimming took 4 bases from V and 6 from J; bases not matched to a gene: 9. The CDR3 loop spans 15 amino acids. Germline CDR1 reads LGHDT; CDR2 reads YNNKEL (reference sequence). The CDR3 sequence: CASSRNHRDRDGYTF. CDR3 DNA sequence: TGTGCCAGCAGCCGTAATCACCGGGACAGGGATGGCTACACCTTC.

The chain is built from TRBV19 and TRBJ1-5; a weak D match, TRBD1 (5 bases). Germline-derived CDR1 and CDR2 are LNHDA and SQIVND (reference sequence). The CDR3 is 16 residues long. Trimming cost V 9 bases and J 0 bases, with 18 bases left between them. CDR3 protein: CASRPLDSYSNQPQHF. The CDR3 DNA reads TGTGCCAGCCGCCCCCTAGACAGCTATAGCAATCAGCCCCAGCATTTT.